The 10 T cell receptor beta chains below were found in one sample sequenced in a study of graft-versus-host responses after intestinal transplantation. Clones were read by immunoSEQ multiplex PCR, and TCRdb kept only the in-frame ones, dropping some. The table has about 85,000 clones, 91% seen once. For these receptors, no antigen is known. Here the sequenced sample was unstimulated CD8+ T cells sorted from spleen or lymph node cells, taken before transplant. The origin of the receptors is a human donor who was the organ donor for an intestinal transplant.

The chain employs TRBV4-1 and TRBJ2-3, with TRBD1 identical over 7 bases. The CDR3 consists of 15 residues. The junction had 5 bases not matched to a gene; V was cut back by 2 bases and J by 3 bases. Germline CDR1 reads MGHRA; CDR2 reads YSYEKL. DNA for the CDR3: TGCGCCAGCAGCCAAACAGGGGCCGAGACAGATACGCAGTATTTT. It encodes CASSQTGAETDTQYF.

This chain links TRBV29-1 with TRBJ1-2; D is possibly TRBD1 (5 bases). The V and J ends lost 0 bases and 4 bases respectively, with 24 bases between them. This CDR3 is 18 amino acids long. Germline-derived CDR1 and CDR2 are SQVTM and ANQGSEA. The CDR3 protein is CSVEDLRIGESGRYGYTF. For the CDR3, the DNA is TGCAGCGTTGAAGATCTTCGTATAGGGGAGTCTGGGCGCTATGGCTACACCTTC.

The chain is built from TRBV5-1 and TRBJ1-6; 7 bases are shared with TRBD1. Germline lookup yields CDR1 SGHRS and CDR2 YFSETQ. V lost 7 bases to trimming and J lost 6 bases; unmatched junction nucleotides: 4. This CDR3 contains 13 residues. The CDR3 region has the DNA TGCGCCAGCTACAGGGGAGGTAATTCACCCCTCCACTTT. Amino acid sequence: CASYRGGNSPLHF.

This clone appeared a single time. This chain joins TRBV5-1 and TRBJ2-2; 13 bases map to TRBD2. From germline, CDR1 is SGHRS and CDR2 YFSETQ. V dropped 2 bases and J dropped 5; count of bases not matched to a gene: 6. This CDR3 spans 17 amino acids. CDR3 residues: CASSFLTTSGRTGELFF. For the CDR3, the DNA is TGCGCCAGCAGCTTTCTCACGACTAGCGGGAGGACCGGGGAGCTGTTTTTT. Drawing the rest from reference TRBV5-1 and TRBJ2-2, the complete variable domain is KAGVTQTPRYLIKTRGQQVTLSCSPISGHRSVSWYQQTPGQGLQFLFEYFSETQRNKGNFPGRFSGRQFSNSRSEMNVSTLELGDSALYLCASSFLTTSGRTGELFFGEGSRLTVL.

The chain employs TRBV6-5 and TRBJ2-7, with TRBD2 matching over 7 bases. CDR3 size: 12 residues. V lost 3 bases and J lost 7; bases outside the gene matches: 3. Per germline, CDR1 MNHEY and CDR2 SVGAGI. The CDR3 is CASSYPGGEQYF. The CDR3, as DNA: TGTGCCAGCAGTTATCCCGGGGGGGAGCAGTACTTC.

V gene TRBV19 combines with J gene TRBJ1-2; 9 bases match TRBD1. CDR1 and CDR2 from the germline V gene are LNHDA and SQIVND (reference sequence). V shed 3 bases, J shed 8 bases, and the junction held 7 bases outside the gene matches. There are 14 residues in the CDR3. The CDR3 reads CASSIETGGGGYTF. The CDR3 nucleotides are TGTGCCAGTAGTATCGAAACAGGGGGCGGAGGCTACACCTTC.

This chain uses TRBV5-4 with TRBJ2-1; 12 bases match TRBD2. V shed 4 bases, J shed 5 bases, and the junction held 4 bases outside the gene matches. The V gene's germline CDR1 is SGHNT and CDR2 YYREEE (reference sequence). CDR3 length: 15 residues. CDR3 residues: CASSRLAGVNNEQFF. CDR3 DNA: TGTGCCAGCAGCAGACTAGCGGGAGTGAACAATGAGCAGTTCTTC.

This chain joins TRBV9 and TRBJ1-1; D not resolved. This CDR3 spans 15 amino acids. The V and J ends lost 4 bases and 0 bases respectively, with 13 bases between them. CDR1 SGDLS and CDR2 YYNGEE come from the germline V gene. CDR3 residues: CASSISGLMNTEAFF. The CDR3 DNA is TGTGCCAGCAGCATATCGGGTCTTATGAACACTGAAGCTTTCTTT.

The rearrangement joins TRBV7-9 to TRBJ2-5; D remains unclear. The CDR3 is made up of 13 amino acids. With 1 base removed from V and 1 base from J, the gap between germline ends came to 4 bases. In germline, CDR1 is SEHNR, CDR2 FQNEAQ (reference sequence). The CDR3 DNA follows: TGTGCCAGCAGCTTAGTGCTCCAAGAGACCCAGTACTTC. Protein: CASSLVLQETQYF.

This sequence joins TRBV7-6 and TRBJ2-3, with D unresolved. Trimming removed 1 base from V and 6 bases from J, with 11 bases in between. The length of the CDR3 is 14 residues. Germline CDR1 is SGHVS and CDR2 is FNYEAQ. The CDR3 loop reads CASSLGTVWDTQYF. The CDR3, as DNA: TGTGCCAGCAGCTTAGGCACGGTTTGGGATACGCAGTATTTT.